What follows describes a single TCR beta chain. The antigen remains unidentified. V was clipped by 6 bases and J by 5 bases; unmatched bases: 3. CDR1 MNHEY and CDR2 SMNVEV come from the germline V gene (reference sequence). This CDR3 comprises 14 residues. Assay used: immunoSEQ multiplex PCR; TCRdb lists only in-frame clones, some missing. The sample lists roughly 700,000 clones, approximately 74% seen once, with roughly 1.7% in the top ten. Donation came from healthy HIV-negative adults that had no recent acute infections or vaccinations. This record comes from a study of shared clonotypes between healthy human individuals. Study overall: Per donor, CD8 memory used one plate, CD8 naive used two, CD4 memory used three and CD4 naive used three. Whole-study findings and limits: Clonotype sharing across several donors was observed for around 4.8% of naive CD4 clonotypes. Inspection by rarefaction showed sorted-subset sequencing to be incomplete despite large depth.

This chain links TRBV27 with TRBJ2-5; 13 bases align to TRBD2. The origin of this receptor is a woman aged 25 to 45 in good health. Sample: memory CD4+ T cells sorted from blood. Noted subset: CD45RA-negative fraction. The CDR3 reads CASRQLAGGETQYF. The CDR3 region has the DNA TGTGCCAGCAGACAACTAGCGGGAGGGGAGACCCAGTACTTC.